This note documents a single T cell receptor (beta chain) sequence. The antigen this receptor binds is unknown. The junction does not match germline at one end; this may be a read error. Each donor gave one peripheral blood draw, roughly 0.12 L on average, collected into heparinised tubes. Using a panel that included CD45RO, CCR7, CD25, CD127, CD95 and CD27, naive, central memory, regulatory and stem cell-like memory CD4+ T cells were sorted on a BD FACSAria II. A purity above 98% was achieved for all sorted populations. PBMCs were isolated right away by Lymphoprep density gradient centrifugation and were stained directly, without culture. So that batch effects would be minimized, each experiment stained and sorted samples in pairs, pairing one healthy donor with one patient. This record comes from a study of beta chain features in type 1 diabetes (dated by TCRdb to 2016 to 2018). Regarding the complete study: No differences in mean age, gender distribution, total cell number or subset yield were found between patients and healthy donors. A total of about 110,000,000 sorted cells were examined across all samples, and a strong correlation was observed between cell number per subset and RNA yield. The study compared the TCRB repertoires of sorted circulating CD4+ T cell subsets in recently diagnosed type 1 diabetes patients with those in matched healthy donors. Regulatory and stem cell-like memory subsets were isolated from only 8 patients and roughly eight healthy donors, whereas naive and central memory subsets came from all 30 or so donors.

All of the isolated RNA was reverse transcribed with the High Capacity cDNA Reverse Transcription Kit, so expressed TCRB transcripts were sequenced. Deep immunoSEQ sequencing was performed on naive, central memory and regulatory T cell samples, with an average of roughly 3.6 million total reads per sample. After sorted cells were lysed in RLT buffer, RNA was extracted with DNase-treated RNeasy Micro or Mini kits, with the choice depending on cell number. Each cell subset was processed separately to prevent cross-contamination, with patient and healthy donor samples processed together. The immunoSEQ multiplex PCR was used to amplify TCRB sequences from cDNA, generating 87-bp fragments that spanned the CDR3 region. Sequencing of the amplicons was performed on the Illumina HiSeq platform. The paper's data handling went like this. Synthetic template baselines were used to correct PCR bias computationally, reads within Hamming distance 2 were collapsed, and singletons that could not be merged were discarded. By aligning reads against IMGT, V, D and J genes, CDR3 length, and insertions or deletions at six rearrangement sites were assigned. Clonotype counts were normalized to sorted cell number within each subset before computing true diversity and Gini coefficients with the tcR R package. The overlap coefficient, calculated on TCRB nucleotide sequences, was used to measure repertoire sharing. Out-of-frame TCRB sequences from naive cells were analyzed to stand in for the pre-selection repertoire. The clones in this table, taken by TCRdb from immuneACCESS, are in-frame only. Not every clone is retained; where verified, under half of the shortfall comes from an unresolved V gene, and the cause of the rest is unknown. The DNA gave D and trimming, while V, J and clone size come from that table. The sample table records approximately 360,000 clones; around 12% of these occur just once. The ten most abundant clones make up about 0.01% of the sample.

The CDR3 has 9 amino acids, counting the end cysteine and phenylalanine. Of all the DNA, just the CDR3 is kept, 27 bases in frame from base 1. CDR1 and CDR2, per the germline V gene (reference sequence), are DFQATT and SNEGSKA. What the work shows at the level of the full study, not this receptor alone: Shorter templates might have been favored by PCR, but patient and control samples were amplified and corrected together, so both groups would have been affected equally by any skew. Because cDNA was sequenced instead of genomic DNA, highly expressing activated cells could be over-represented, though the groups showed no difference in activation or CD3 levels. Because the HLA sub-analyses included only small numbers of individuals, any influence of HLA type on TCRB rearrangement was left unresolved. Patients with type 1 diabetes made fewer insertions and deleted more nucleotides at VDJ recombination sites, implying thymic rearrangement abnormalities. The naive, central memory and regulatory TCRB repertoires appeared to resemble one another more closely among patients than among healthy donors. In all four CD4+ subsets, TCRB CDR3 length was moderately but significantly shorter in type 1 diabetes patients.

Specimen: naive CD4+ T cells from blood. This specimen's cell subset or site label, interpreted: true naive CD4+ T cells. Recombination linked TRBV20-1 to TRBJ1-2; TRBD1 is a possible D gene, resting on 5 matching bases. The sequence derives from a woman between 18 and 30 years old with type 1 diabetes. The nucleotide sequence reads as follows: TGCAGTGCTCCATTGGGACTTCGCTTC. It is translated as CSAPLGLRF.